The 25 T cell receptor beta chains presented below share a single source sample, sequenced in a study of shared clonotypes between healthy human individuals. The naive CD8 subset, CD45RO-negative cells positively selected for CCR7, excluded terminally differentiated effector memory CD45RA+ cells. Repertoires were generated with immunoSEQ multiplex PCR, while TCRdb's copy carries only in-frame clones and drops some. The data show some 2,100,000 clones, about 93% seen once. Sequenced input: naive CD8+ T cells from PBMCs. The receptors here all came from a man between 18 and 35 years old in good health. Some clones in this sample may be carry-over from other donors' samples.

The rearrangement links TRBV29-1 to TRBJ2-7; either TRBD1 or TRBD2 may fit D (5 bases each). Germline assignment: CDR1 SQVTM and CDR2 ANQGSEA. The V end lost 5 bases, the J end lost 3 bases, and 23 bases lay between the germline ends. There are 16 residues in the CDR3. In DNA, the CDR3 is TGCAGCGTTTGGGCCCCATCGGGGCGGTTGAACTACGAGCAGTACTTC. It translates to CSVWAPSGRLNYEQYF.

V usage is TRBV27 and J usage is TRBJ1-5, with D possibly being TRBD1 (6 bases). The CDR3 runs to 15 residues. V lost 2 bases, J lost 6 bases, and 14 bases lay in between. Germline loops: CDR1 MNHEY, CDR2 SMNVEV (reference sequence). This CDR3 reads CASSLVGEGVQPQHF. Written as DNA, the CDR3 is TGTGCCAGCAGTTTAGTCGGGGAGGGGGTTCAGCCCCAGCATTTT.

CDR3 region: CASSPWAYQPQHF. The CDR3 nucleotides are TGTGCCAGCAGTCCTTGGGCGTACCAGCCCCAGCATTTT. The chain has TRBV27 and TRBJ1-5; no clear D gene. The V gene lost 5 bases and the J gene lost 7 bases, with 12 bases spanning the gap. This CDR3 is 13 amino acids long. From germline, CDR1 is MNHEY and CDR2 SMNVEV (reference sequence).

The chain employs TRBV19 and TRBJ2-7, with D maybe TRBD2 (5 bases). The germline CDR1 and CDR2 sequences are LNHDA and SQIVND (reference sequence). The V end was cut by 9 bases, the J end by 3 bases, with 15 bases between. This CDR3 has 13 amino acids. This CDR3 reads CASIGGPNYEQYF. The CDR3 region has the DNA TGTGCCAGCATCGGCGGGCCAAACTACGAGCAGTACTTC.

The chain recombines TRBV29-1 with TRBJ1-2; tentative D call: TRBD1 (5 bases). This CDR3 has 15 amino acids. The germline gives CDR1 SQVTM, CDR2 ANQGSEA. Trimming removed 7 bases from V and 3 bases from J, with 21 bases in between. The CDR3 loop reads CSAEGWGSQDYGYTF. CDR3 in DNA: TGCAGCGCCGAGGGGTGGGGGAGTCAGGACTATGGCTACACCTTC.

The chain recombines TRBV29-1 with TRBJ2-1; 8 bases map to TRBD2. Germline V lookup: CDR1 SQVTM, CDR2 ANQGSEA. This CDR3 comprises 15 residues. V was pared by 1 base and J by 9 bases, with 11 bases of the junction left unmatched. The chain's CDR3 is CSVEGGREGLGEQFF. Written as DNA, the CDR3 is TGCAGCGTTGAAGGGGGTCGGGAGGGCCTCGGTGAGCAGTTCTTC.

The rearrangement links TRBV2 to TRBJ2-1; 7 bases are shared with TRBD2. The V gene's germline CDR1 is SNHLY and CDR2 FYNNEI. This CDR3 spans 17 amino acids. The J segment lost 2 bases and the V segment lost 3 bases, leaving 10 bases of the junction unmatched. CDR3 residues: CASSDPRAGVAYNEQFF. The CDR3, as DNA: TGTGCCAGCAGTGATCCCAGGGCGGGAGTCGCCTACAATGAGCAGTTCTTC.

This clone was counted a single time. The gene calls are TRBV5-6 and TRBJ1-2, with D perhaps matching TRBD1 (5 bases). There are 16 residues in the CDR3. The V and J ends lost 4 bases and 1 base respectively, with 17 bases between them. From germline, CDR1 is SGHDT and CDR2 YYEEEE. CDR3 amino acids: CASSPLLTAFNYGYTF. CDR3 sequence (DNA): TGTGCCAGCAGCCCTCTCTTGACAGCATTTAACTATGGCTACACCTTC.

The genes are TRBV2 and TRBJ2-7; TRBD2 matches 8 bases. The germline V gene encodes CDR1 SNHLY and CDR2 FYNNEI. This CDR3 region has 14 residues. V dropped 9 bases and J dropped 2; count of bases not matched to a gene: 9. CDR3 nucleotide sequence: TGTGCCAGGGGGAGCGGGAGAGCTCCCTACGAGCAGTACTTC. It is translated as CARGSGRAPYEQYF.

The chain carries TRBV27 and TRBJ2-7; no reliable D call. This CDR3 has 13 amino acids. Germline V CDR1 and CDR2: MNHEY, SMNVEV (reference sequence). With 8 bases removed from V and 2 bases from J, the gap between germline ends came to 13 bases. CDR3 residues: CASALGNTYEQYF. As DNA, the CDR3 is TGTGCCAGCGCTTTAGGCAACACCTACGAGCAGTACTTC.

The chain has TRBV4-1 and TRBJ2-7, with 9 bases fitting TRBD2. The CDR3 is 15 residues long. Trimming removed 1 base from V and 3 bases from J; junction bases left unmatched: 4. Germline V gene data show CDR1 as MGHRA and CDR2 as YSYEKL. DNA for the CDR3: TGCGCCAGCAGCCAAGCCGATAGCGGGAGCTACGAGCAGTACTTC. Protein product: CASSQADSGSYEQYF.

This rearrangement joins TRBV21-1 to TRBJ2-1; the table's D call TRBD1 went unverified against the DNA. TRBV21-1 is designated a pseudogene. The CDR3 is made up of 15 amino acids. In DNA, the CDR3 is TGTGCCAGCAGCAAAGCTAGCGACAGGTACAATGAGCAGTTCTTC. Its protein is CASSKASDRYNEQFF.

V is TRBV4-3 and J is TRBJ2-7, with 7 bases matching TRBD2. This CDR3 has 15 amino acids. CDR1 and CDR2 from the germline V gene are LGHNA and YSLEER. J lost 3 bases, V lost 1 base, and 6 bases had no gene match. The CDR3 reads CASSQVFASGYEQYF. Written as DNA, the CDR3 is TGCGCCAGCAGCCAAGTTTTCGCTAGCGGCTACGAGCAGTACTTC.

The CDR3 nucleotides read TGTGCCAGCTCAAGGGCAGGTATCTATGGCTACACCTTC. Translated, it gives CASSRAGIYGYTF. V usage is TRBV18 and J usage is TRBJ1-2; no definite D call. The V and J ends lost 5 bases and 4 bases respectively, with 11 bases between them. CDR3 length equals 13 residues. Germline V gene lookup returns CDR1 KGHSH and CDR2 LQKENI.

This clone was observed a single time. The chain joins TRBV28 to TRBJ2-1; 9 bases fit TRBD2. This CDR3 is 16 amino acids long. V lost 5 bases and J lost 5; bases outside the gene matches: 10. From germline, CDR1 is MDHEN and CDR2 SYDVKM. The CDR3 loop reads CASSPISGSLNNEQFF. The DNA for the CDR3 is TGTGCCAGCAGTCCAATTAGCGGGAGTTTGAACAATGAGCAGTTCTTC.

The CDR3 here is CASSTRTSGSSGELFF. The CDR3 bases are TGTGCCAGCAGCACTCGGACTAGCGGATCGTCCGGGGAGCTGTTTTTT. The chain links TRBV7-6 to TRBJ2-2, with 10 bases aligning to TRBD2. J gave up 6 bases and V 5 bases, and 9 bases lay outside the gene matches. The CDR3 runs 16 residues. Germline V gene data show CDR1 as SGHVS and CDR2 as FNYEAQ.

As for this clone: This sample also contains other DNA sequences that code for the same CDR3. J is TRBJ2-1 and V is TRBV4-3, with 7 positions matching TRBD2. There are 14 residues in the CDR3. The ends lost 1 base at V and 6 bases at J; junction bases unmatched: 3. Germline V gives CDR1 LGHNA, CDR2 YSLEER. This chain's CDR3 is CASSQVGGGNEQFF. CDR3 nucleotide sequence: TGCGCCAGCAGCCAAGTAGGCGGGGGCAATGAGCAGTTCTTC.

This clone has just one count. This chain links TRBV10-2 with TRBJ1-5; the match to TRBD1 covers 7 bases. In germline, CDR1 is WSHSY, CDR2 SAAADI. The CDR3 covers 15 residues. J was trimmed by 0 bases and V by 5 bases; bases with no gene match: 4. The CDR3 DNA sequence: TGCGCCAGCAGTCGGGACAGTCGTAGCAATCAGCCCCAGCATTTT. This translates into CASSRDSRSNQPQHF.

The table lists this clone with a count of one. Other DNA sequences from this sample encode an identical CDR3 as well. This chain links TRBV7-6 with TRBJ2-7; 8 nucleotides align to TRBD1. V trimming: 0 bases; J trimming: 4 bases; junction bases outside the gene matches: 5. The CDR3 totals 15 residues. CDR1 is SGHVS and CDR2 is FNYEAQ in the germline V gene. This chain's CDR3 is CASSLATGDGYEQYF. For the CDR3, the DNA is TGTGCCAGCAGCTTAGCGACAGGGGACGGATACGAGCAGTACTTC.

J is TRBJ2-1 and V is TRBV7-9; D might be TRBD1 (6 bases). CDR1 and CDR2 from the germline V gene are SEHNR and FQNEAQ (reference sequence). Trimming left V 5 bases short and J 4 bases short, with 18 bases between. The CDR3 length is 16 residues. CDR3 sequence (DNA): TGTGCCAGCAGCCCACCTATGGGGGCCGGATACAATGAGCAGTTCTTC. As protein: CASSPPMGAGYNEQFF.

J is TRBJ2-1 and V is TRBV27; 11 bases fit TRBD1. Germline CDR1 reads MNHEY; CDR2 reads SMNVEV (reference sequence). The V gene end was trimmed by 5 bases and the J gene end by 4 bases; junction bases not matched to a gene: 4. This CDR3 contains 15 residues. The DNA of the CDR3 is TGTGCCAGCAGTGCCGGGACAGGGGGGTACAATGAGCAGTTCTTC. Protein sequence: CASSAGTGGYNEQFF.

This chain connects TRBV15 to TRBJ1-1; 8 nucleotides agree with TRBD1. CDR3 length equals 16 residues. Trimming removed 3 bases from V and 6 bases from J; junction bases left unmatched: 12. The V gene's germline CDR1 is LNHNV and CDR2 YYDKDF (reference sequence). CDR3 amino acids: CATSSWTGKGYAEAFF. Written as DNA, the CDR3 is TGTGCCACCAGCAGCTGGACAGGGAAAGGTTACGCTGAAGCTTTCTTT. The complete variable domain, with remaining parts taken from reference TRBV15 and TRBJ1-1, reads DAMVIQNPRYQVTQFGKPVTLSCSQTLNHNVMYWYQQKSSQAPKLLFHYYDKDFNNEADTPDNFQSRRPNTSFCFLDIRSPGLGDTAMYLCATSSWTGKGYAEAFFGQGTRLTVV.

The V and J genes are TRBV14 and TRBJ2-7; 7 bases are shared with TRBD1. CDR1 is SGHDN, CDR2 FVKESK, per germline. The junction had 11 bases not matched to a gene; V was cut back by 4 bases and J by 5 bases. This CDR3 spans 15 amino acids. CDR3 DNA sequence: TGTGCCAGCAGCCTTTCCTACAGGGGCATCAACGAGCAGTACTTC. This codes for CASSLSYRGINEQYF. Full variable domain (missing parts from reference TRBV14 and TRBJ2-7): EAGVTQFPSHSVIEKGQTVTLRCDPISGHDNLYWYRRVMGKEIKFLLHFVKESKQDESGMPNNRFLAERTGGTYSTLKVQPAELEDSGVYFCASSLSYRGINEQYFGPGTRLTVT.

The rearrangement links TRBV11-2 to TRBJ2-7; no reliable D call. The CDR3 totals 15 residues. Germline V lookup: CDR1 SGHAT, CDR2 FQNNGV. V lost 0 bases to trimming and J lost 0 bases, with 9 bases between them. The chain's CDR3 is CASSLEFTDSYEQYF. The DNA for the CDR3 is TGTGCCAGCAGCTTAGAGTTCACCGACTCCTACGAGCAGTACTTC.

V and J are TRBV5-4 and TRBJ1-2; D is possibly TRBD1 (5 bases). Germline lookup yields CDR1 SGHNT and CDR2 YYREEE (reference sequence). The CDR3 contains 17 residues. Trimming took off 0 bases at V and 6 bases at J, with 21 bases between the two ends. The CDR3 region is CASSLAGREHAEDGYTF. CDR3 coding DNA: TGTGCCAGCAGCTTGGCGGGCAGGGAGCATGCGGAAGATGGCTACACCTTC.